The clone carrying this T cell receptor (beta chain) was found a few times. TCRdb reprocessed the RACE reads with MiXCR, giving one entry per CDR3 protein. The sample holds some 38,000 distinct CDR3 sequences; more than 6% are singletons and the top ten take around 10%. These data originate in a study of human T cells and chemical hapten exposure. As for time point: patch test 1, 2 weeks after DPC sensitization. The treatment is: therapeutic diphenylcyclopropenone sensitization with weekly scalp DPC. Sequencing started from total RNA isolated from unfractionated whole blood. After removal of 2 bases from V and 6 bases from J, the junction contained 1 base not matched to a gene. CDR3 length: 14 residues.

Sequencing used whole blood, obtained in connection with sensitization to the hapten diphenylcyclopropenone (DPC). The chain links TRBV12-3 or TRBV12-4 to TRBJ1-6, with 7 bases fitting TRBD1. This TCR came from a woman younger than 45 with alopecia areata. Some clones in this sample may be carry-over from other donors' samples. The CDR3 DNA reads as TGTGCCAGCAGTTTACAGGGGGGTAATTCACCCCTCCACTTT. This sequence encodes CASSLQGGNSPLHF.